Described below is a single TCR beta chain sequence and its context. The CDR3 consists of 16 residues. Trimming took off 4 bases at V and 1 base at J, with 15 bases between the two ends. CDR1 is LNHDA and CDR2 is SQIVND in the germline V gene (reference sequence). Under the authors' procedure: Nucleated cell counts were estimated from reference gene primer amplification. Sequencing was performed with immunoSEQ multiplex PCR; in TCRdb, only in-frame clones are kept and a portion is missing. V, J and clone size were drawn from that table, and D and trimming were deduced from the DNA. The sample records about 33,000 clones, around 73% being singletons. These data come from a study of blood T cell repertoires in COVID-19. About the study: The samples span acute and convalescent COVID-19 from the United States, Italy and Spain. Sources were T cells, B-cell-depleted T cells, or PBMCs; the material itself was cDNA or gDNA.

The chain carries TRBV19 and TRBJ2-3; tentative D call: TRBD2 (6 bases). Sequenced: peripheral blood. The sequence came from an elderly man with acute or convalescent COVID-19. CDR3 loop: CASSRDLVGGTDTQYF. CDR3 nucleotide sequence: TGTGCCAGTAGTAGGGACTTGGTAGGAGGCACAGATACGCAGTATTTT.